The table lists the clone carrying this T cell receptor beta chain with a few counts. Its specificity is not known. The CDR3 is 19 residues long. CDR1 is SNHLY, CDR2 FYNNEI, per germline. V trimming: 2 bases; J trimming: 5 bases; junction bases outside the gene matches: 16. The PCR was carried out with 60 Vbeta primers and 13 Jbeta primers. Clones were read by immunoSEQ multiplex PCR, and TCRdb kept only the in-frame ones, dropping some. The sample has 250,000 to 350,000 clones; about nine tenths are singletons. The data originate from a study of cytomegalovirus exposure and HLA in healthy donors. Whereas donors were nominally healthy upon sampling, unrecorded immune exposures were probable. Points from the study as a whole: In all likelihood, a cluster of highly shared sequence variants was a sequencing artifact. Accurate predictions that matched the HLA-A and HLA-B alleles of most subjects were reportedly made from TCR beta sequences. Earlier analysis looked at TCR beta V segments, and most were productive about 87% or about 30% of the time.

This chain uses TRBV2 with TRBJ2-7, with TRBD2 matching 12 bases. This receptor was obtained from a middle-aged man in good health and CMV-seropositive. Sequencing input: PBMCs. The CDR3 sequence: CASSEPGASGRAGFNEQYF. CDR3 DNA sequence: TGTGCCAGCAGTGAACCAGGGGCTAGCGGGAGGGCGGGTTTCAACGAGCAGTACTTC.